What follows are 23 T cell receptor beta chains derived from one specimen sequenced in a study of T cell clusters in autoimmune cytopenias. TRB was amplified by touch-down multiplex PCR, primer pools A and B combined. After re-calling the multiplex PCR reads, TCRdb lists one entry per CDR3 protein, DNA absent. The listing records 5,000 to 7,500 distinct CDR3 sequences. TRB was amplified from about 270 ng of peripheral blood genomic DNA per sample. The sample taken for sequencing was peripheral blood. All receptors come from a human donor with an autoimmune cytopenia or autoimmune hepatitis (not recorded which).

V gene TRBV27 combines with J gene TRBJ2-7; the D gene TCRdb calls, TRBD2, cannot be checked with no DNA. The CDR3 has 14 residues. Germline V gene sequence: CDR1 MNHEY, CDR2 SMNVEV (reference sequence). The CDR3: CASSLTRGDYEQYF.

This clonotype is medium-sized by frequency. The V and J genes are TRBV30 and TRBJ1-2. The CDR3 consists of 11 residues. In germline, CDR1 is GTSNPN, CDR2 SVGIG (reference sequence). CDR3: CACPRAGGYTF.

This clonotype registers medium-sized by frequency. The gene calls are TRBV27 and TRBJ2-1. The CDR3 length is 15 residues. The germline V gene encodes CDR1 MNHEY and CDR2 SMNVEV (reference sequence). The CDR3 sequence: CASSLSASSYNEQFF.

Its frequency marks this clonotype as medium-sized. The genes are TRBV7-6 and TRBJ2-3; TCRdb picks TRBD1, but there is no DNA to check that call. Germline lookup yields CDR1 SGHVS and CDR2 FNYEAQ. The CDR3 is 14 amino acids. The CDR3 sequence: CASSSGQGADTQYF.

The chain carries TRBV13 and TRBJ2-5; no DNA is available, so the TRBD2 call from TCRdb remains unchecked. The CDR3 length is 19 residues. Germline CDR1 and CDR2: PRHDT and FYEKMQ (reference sequence). CDR3 protein: CASSLEGAMSGRAWETQYF.

Measured by frequency, this clonotype is medium-sized. V gene TRBV12-3 or TRBV12-4 combines with J gene TRBJ2-1; TCRdb designates TRBD1, a call that cannot be tested without DNA. This CDR3 has 15 residues. CDR3 residues: CASSPLGRVNDEQFF.

The chain recombines TRBV5-4 with TRBJ2-1. Germline V gives CDR1 SGHNT, CDR2 YYREEE (reference sequence). The CDR3 runs to 14 residues. The CDR3 sequence: CASSLKGRVNEQFF.

The genes are TRBV30 and TRBJ1-1; TCRdb selects TRBD1, and the lack of DNA leaves this call unchecked. The length of the CDR3 is 13 residues. Germline assignment: CDR1 GTSNPN and CDR2 SVGIG (reference sequence). The CDR3 protein is CAWRRSGGTEAFF.

This clonotype ranks as medium-sized in terms of frequency. This chain joins TRBV30 and TRBJ2-1; without DNA, the TCRdb call of TRBD1 cannot be checked. This CDR3 is 11 amino acids long. CDR1 is GTSNPN and CDR2 is SVGIG in the germline V gene (reference sequence). Here the CDR3 reads CAWSVAGEQFF.

This clonotype registers medium-sized by frequency. The chain has TRBV6-2 or TRBV6-3 and TRBJ2-4; lacking DNA, the TRBD1 call made by TCRdb goes unchecked. The CDR3 loop spans 11 amino acids. Germline V gene lookup returns CDR1 MNHEY and CDR2 SVGEGT. CDR3 sequence reads: CASSRGQGKDF.

J is TRBJ1-3 and V is TRBV5-6; TCRdb's D call, TRBD1, is unchecked because there is no DNA. The CDR3 consists of 14 residues. From germline, CDR1 is SGHDT and CDR2 YYEEEE. CDR3 sequence reads: CASSQTTGGNTIYF.

The chain uses TRBV5-4 and TRBJ2-3; TCRdb's D gene call, TRBD2, goes unchecked for lack of DNA. Germline CDR1 reads SGHNT; CDR2 reads YYREEE (reference sequence). The length of the CDR3 is 15 residues. CDR3 amino acids: CASSPTRANTDTQYF.

This chain joins TRBV6-1 and TRBJ1-3. The CDR3 runs 15 residues. The V gene's germline CDR1 is MNHNS and CDR2 SASEGT. CDR3 in amino acids: CASSEAPRAGNTIYF.

The chain joins TRBV19 to TRBJ1-1; TCRdb lists TRBD1, though no DNA is available to test this call. The CDR3 sequence is 13 residues long. Germline CDR1 LNHDA, CDR2 SQIVND (reference sequence). The CDR3 sequence is CASSTGTVLGAFF.

This clonotype is deemed medium-sized by its frequency. The CDR3: CASGGPWDSQETQYF. This chain joins TRBV19 and TRBJ2-5; the TCRdb D gene call, TRBD1, has no DNA to confirm it. Germline V gene lookup returns CDR1 LNHDA and CDR2 SQIVND (reference sequence). The CDR3 is 15 residues long.

The gene calls are TRBV7-9 and TRBJ2-1; TCRdb gives TRBD2 as the D gene, but with no DNA this cannot be confirmed. This CDR3 spans 15 amino acids. Germline CDR1 is SEHNR and CDR2 is FQNEAQ (reference sequence). The CDR3 is CASRAGTSVNNEQFF.

V usage is TRBV7-9 and J usage is TRBJ2-5. CDR1 and CDR2 from the germline V gene are SEHNR and FQNEAQ (reference sequence). The CDR3 consists of 13 residues. This CDR3 reads CASSPRVQETQYF. Using reference TRBV7-9 and TRBJ2-5 for the parts outside the CDR3, the full variable domain is DTGVSQNPRHKITKRGQNVTFRCDPISEHNRLYWYRQTLGQGPEFLTYFQNEAQLEKSRLLSDRFSAERPKGSFSTLEIQRTEQGDSAMYLCASSPRVQETQYFGPGTRLLVL.

The chain employs TRBV13 and TRBJ2-7; checking the TCRdb D call of TRBD1 is not possible without DNA. This CDR3 comprises 15 residues. The germline gives CDR1 PRHDT, CDR2 FYEKMQ (reference sequence). CDR3: CASSSPGQGTYEQYF.

This clonotype is deemed medium-sized (0.01 to 0.1%) by its frequency. CDR3 sequence: CASTTGNSGANVLTF. The rearrangement uses TRBV27 and TRBJ2-6; with no DNA, the TCRdb D assignment of TRBD1 cannot be verified. The CDR3 sequence is 15 residues long. Germline CDR1 MNHEY, CDR2 SMNVEV (reference sequence).

The rearrangement joins TRBV18 to TRBJ2-7; TCRdb's D call, TRBD1, is unchecked because there is no DNA. Looked up from germline, CDR1 is KGHSH and CDR2 is LQKENI. The CDR3 covers 13 residues. The CDR3 here is CASSPGQSYEQYF.

The V gene is TRBV7-2, the J gene TRBJ1-2; TCRdb's assignment of TRBD1 cannot be checked, as there is no DNA. This CDR3 is built from 14 residues. Germline CDR1 and CDR2: SGHTA and FQGNSA. CDR3 amino acids: CASGPAGVPEGYTF.

This CDR3 is CASSSPDRAYEQYF. The V and J genes are TRBV6-2 or TRBV6-3 and TRBJ2-7; TCRdb designates TRBD1, a call that cannot be tested without DNA. CDR3 size: 14 residues. Germline CDR1 reads MNHEY; CDR2 reads SVGEGT.

This clonotype shows up as medium-sized by frequency. The chain carries TRBV30 and TRBJ1-2; TCRdb designates TRBD1, a call that cannot be tested without DNA. CDR1 GTSNPN and CDR2 SVGIG come from the germline V gene (reference sequence). The CDR3 contains 15 residues. The CDR3 reads CAWSPDPGHPLGYTF.